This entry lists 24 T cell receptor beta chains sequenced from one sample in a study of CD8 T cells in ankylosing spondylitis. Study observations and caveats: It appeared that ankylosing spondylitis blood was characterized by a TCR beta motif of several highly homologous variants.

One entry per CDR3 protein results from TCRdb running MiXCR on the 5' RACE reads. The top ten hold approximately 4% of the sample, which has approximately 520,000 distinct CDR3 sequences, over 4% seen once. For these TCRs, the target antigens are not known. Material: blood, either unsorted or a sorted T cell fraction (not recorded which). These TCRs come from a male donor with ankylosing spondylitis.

CDR3 loop: CASSFIAGGYNEQFF. The CDR3 DNA is TGTGCCAGCAGCTTCATAGCGGGGGGCTACAATGAGCAGTTCTTC. V is TRBV7-9 and J is TRBJ2-1, with 10 positions matching TRBD2. Germline V gene data show CDR1 as SEHNR and CDR2 as FQNEAQ (reference sequence). V was clipped by 3 bases and J by 3 bases; unmatched bases: 2. The CDR3 loop spans 15 amino acids.

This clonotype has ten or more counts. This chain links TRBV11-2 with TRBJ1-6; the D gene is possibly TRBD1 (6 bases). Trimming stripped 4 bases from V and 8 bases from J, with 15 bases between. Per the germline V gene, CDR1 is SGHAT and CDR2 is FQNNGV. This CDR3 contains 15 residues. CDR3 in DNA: TGTGCCAGCAGCTCCTACAGGGTTGGGTATTCACCCCTCCACTTT. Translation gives CASSSYRVGYSPLHF. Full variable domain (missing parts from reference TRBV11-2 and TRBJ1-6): EAGVAQSPRYKIIEKRQSVAFWCNPISGHATLYWYQQILGQGPKLLIQFQNNGVVDDSQLPKDRFSAERLKGVDSTLKIQPAKLEDSAVYLCASSSYRVGYSPLHFGNGTRLTVT.

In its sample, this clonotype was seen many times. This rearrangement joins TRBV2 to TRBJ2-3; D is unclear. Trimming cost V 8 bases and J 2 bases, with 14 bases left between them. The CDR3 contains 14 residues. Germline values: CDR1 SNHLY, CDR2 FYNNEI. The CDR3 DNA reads TGTGCCAGCTGTGCGCTAGTTGACACAGATACGCAGTATTTT. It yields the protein CASCALVDTDTQYF.

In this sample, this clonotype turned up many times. This chain's CDR3 is CASSAGTGYEQYF. In nucleotides, the CDR3 is TGTGCCAGCAGTGCCGGGACAGGCTACGAGCAGTACTTC. The chain has TRBV6-1 and TRBJ2-7; 8 bases are a match to TRBD1. This CDR3 is 13 amino acids long. CDR1 and CDR2 from the germline V gene are MNHNS and SASEGT. The V gene end was trimmed by 4 bases and the J gene end by 3 bases; junction bases not matched to a gene: 2.

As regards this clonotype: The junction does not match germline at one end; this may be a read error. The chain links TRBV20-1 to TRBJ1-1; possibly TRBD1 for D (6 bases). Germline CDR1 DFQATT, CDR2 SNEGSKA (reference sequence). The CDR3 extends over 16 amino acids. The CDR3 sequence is CCARVRDKTLNTEAFF. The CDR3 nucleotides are TGCTGTGCTAGAGTGCGGGACAAGACGTTGAACACTGAAGCTTTCTTT.

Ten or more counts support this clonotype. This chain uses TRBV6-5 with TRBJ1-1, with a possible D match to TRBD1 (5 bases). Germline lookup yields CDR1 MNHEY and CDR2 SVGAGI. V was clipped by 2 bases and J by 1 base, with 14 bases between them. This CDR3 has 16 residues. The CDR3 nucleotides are TGTGCCAGCAGTTACCGCGGGTGGGGACGGAACACTGAAGCTTTCTTT. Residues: CASSYRGWGRNTEAFF.

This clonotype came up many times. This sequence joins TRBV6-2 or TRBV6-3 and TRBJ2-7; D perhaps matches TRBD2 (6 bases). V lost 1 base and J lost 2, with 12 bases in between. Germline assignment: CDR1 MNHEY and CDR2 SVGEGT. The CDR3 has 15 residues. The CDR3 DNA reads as TGTGCCAGCAGTTACTACGGGGGTTTCGCCTACGAGCAGTACTTC. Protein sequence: CASSYYGGFAYEQYF.

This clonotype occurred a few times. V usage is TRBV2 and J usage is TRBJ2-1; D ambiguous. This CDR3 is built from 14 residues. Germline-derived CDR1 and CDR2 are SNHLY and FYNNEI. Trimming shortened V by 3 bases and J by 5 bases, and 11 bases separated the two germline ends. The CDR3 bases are TGTGCCAGCAGTGAGGGTATTTGGGACAATGAGCAGTTCTTC. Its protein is CASSEGIWDNEQFF.

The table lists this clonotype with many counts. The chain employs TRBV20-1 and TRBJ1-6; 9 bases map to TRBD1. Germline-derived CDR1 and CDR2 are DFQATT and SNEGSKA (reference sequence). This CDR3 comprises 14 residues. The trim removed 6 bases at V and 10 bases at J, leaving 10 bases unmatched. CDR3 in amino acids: CSAQAQGARSPLHF. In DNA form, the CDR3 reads TGCAGTGCGCAAGCACAGGGGGCGAGGTCACCCCTCCACTTT.

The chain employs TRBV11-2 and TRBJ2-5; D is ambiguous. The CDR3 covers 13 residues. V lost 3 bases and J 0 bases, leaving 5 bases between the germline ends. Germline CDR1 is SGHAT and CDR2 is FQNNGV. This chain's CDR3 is CASSFVYQETQYF. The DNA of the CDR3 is TGTGCCAGCAGCTTTGTGTACCAAGAGACCCAGTACTTC.

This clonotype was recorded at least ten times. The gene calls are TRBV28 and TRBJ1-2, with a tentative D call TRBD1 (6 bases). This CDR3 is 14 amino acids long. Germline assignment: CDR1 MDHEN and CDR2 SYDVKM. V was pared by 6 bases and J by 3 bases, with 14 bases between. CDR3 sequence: CASSPPGAYYGYTF. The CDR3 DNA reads TGTGCCAGCAGCCCACCAGGGGCGTACTATGGCTACACCTTC.

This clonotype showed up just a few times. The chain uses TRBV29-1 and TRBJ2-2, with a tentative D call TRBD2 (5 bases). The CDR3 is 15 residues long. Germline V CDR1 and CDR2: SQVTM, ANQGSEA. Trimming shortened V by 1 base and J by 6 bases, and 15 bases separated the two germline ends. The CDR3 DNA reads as TGCAGCGTTGAAGGGGTTAGAGGACTCGCCGGGGAGCTGTTTTTT. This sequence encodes CSVEGVRGLAGELFF.

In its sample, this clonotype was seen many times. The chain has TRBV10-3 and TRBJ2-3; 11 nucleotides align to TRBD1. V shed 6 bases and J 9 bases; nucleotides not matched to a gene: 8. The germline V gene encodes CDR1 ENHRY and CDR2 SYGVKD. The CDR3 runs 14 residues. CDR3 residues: CAIRGGTGGLTQYF. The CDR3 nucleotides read TGTGCCATCAGGGGAGGGACAGGGGGGCTCACGCAGTATTTT.

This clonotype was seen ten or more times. This CDR3 reads CASSLAKAASDTQYF. As DNA, the CDR3 is TGCGCCAGCAGCTTGGCCAAGGCGGCTTCAGATACGCAGTATTTT. The chain joins TRBV5-1 to TRBJ2-3, with D unclear. V lost 0 bases and J 4 bases, leaving 12 bases between the germline ends. Germline CDR1 SGHRS, CDR2 YFSETQ. The CDR3 length is 15 residues.

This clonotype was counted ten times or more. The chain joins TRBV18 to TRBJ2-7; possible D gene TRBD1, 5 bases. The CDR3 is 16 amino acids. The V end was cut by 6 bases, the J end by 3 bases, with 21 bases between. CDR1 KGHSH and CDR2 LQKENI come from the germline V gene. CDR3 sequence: CASSLIPVIGVYEQYF. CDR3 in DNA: TGTGCCAGCTCTCTGATCCCCGTCATAGGGGTCTACGAGCAGTACTTC.

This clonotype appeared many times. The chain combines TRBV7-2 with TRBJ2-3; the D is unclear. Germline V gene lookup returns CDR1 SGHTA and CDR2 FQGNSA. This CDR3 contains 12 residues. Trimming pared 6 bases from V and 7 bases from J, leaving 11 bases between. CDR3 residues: CASSNTENTQYF. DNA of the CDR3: TGTGCCAGCAGTAACACGGAGAATACGCAGTATTTT.

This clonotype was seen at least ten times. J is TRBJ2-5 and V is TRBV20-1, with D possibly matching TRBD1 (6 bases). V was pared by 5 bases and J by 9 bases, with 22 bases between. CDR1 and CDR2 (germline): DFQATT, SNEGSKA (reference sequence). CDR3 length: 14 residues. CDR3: CSAPRGRQPGAQYF. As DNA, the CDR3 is TGCAGTGCTCCCCGAGGGAGACAGCCAGGGGCCCAGTACTTC.

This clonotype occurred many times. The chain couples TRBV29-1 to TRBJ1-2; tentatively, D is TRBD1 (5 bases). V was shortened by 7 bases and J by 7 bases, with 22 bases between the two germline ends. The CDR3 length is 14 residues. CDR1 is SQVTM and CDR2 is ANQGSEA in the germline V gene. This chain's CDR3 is CSADPGTALSGYTF. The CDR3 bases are TGCAGCGCGGATCCCGGGACGGCGCTAAGTGGCTACACCTTC.

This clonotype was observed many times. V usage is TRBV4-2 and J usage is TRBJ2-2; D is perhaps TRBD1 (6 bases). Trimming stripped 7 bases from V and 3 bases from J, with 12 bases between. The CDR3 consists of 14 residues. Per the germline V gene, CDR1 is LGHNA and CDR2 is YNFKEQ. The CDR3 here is CASKGTPYTGELFF. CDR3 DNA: TGTGCCAGCAAGGGGACACCATACACCGGGGAGCTGTTTTTT.

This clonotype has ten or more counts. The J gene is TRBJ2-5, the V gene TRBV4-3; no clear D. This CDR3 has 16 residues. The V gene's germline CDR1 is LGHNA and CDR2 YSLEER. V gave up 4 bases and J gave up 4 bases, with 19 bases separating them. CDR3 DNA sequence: TGCGCCAGCAGCCTAGCTGGGCCCTTTGCTGGAGAGACCCAGTACTTC. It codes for CASSLAGPFAGETQYF.

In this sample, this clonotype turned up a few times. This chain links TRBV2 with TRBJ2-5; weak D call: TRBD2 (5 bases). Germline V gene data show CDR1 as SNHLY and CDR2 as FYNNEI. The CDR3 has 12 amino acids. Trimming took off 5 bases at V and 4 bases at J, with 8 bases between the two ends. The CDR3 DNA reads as TGTGCCAGCAGTACTGCGGGAGAGACCCAGTACTTC. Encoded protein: CASSTAGETQYF.

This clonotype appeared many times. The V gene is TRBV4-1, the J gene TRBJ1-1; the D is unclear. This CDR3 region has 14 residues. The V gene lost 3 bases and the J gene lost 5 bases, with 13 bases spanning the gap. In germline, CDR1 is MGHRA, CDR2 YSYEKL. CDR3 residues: CASSHPSAETEAFF. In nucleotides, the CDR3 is TGCGCCAGCAGCCATCCTAGTGCAGAGACTGAAGCTTTCTTT.

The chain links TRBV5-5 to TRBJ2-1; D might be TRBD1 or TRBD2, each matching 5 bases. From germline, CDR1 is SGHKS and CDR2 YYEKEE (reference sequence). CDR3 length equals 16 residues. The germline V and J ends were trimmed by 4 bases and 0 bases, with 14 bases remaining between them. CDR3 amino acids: CASSLWGISSYNEQFF. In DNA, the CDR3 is TGTGCCAGCAGCCTGTGGGGGATTAGCTCCTACAATGAGCAGTTCTTC. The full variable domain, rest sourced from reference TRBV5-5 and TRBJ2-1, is DAGVTQSPTHLIKTRGQQVTLRCSPISGHKSVSWYQQVLGQGPQFIFQYYEKEERGRGNFPDRFSARQFPNYSSELNVNALLLGDSALYLCASSLWGISSYNEQFFGPGTRLTVL.

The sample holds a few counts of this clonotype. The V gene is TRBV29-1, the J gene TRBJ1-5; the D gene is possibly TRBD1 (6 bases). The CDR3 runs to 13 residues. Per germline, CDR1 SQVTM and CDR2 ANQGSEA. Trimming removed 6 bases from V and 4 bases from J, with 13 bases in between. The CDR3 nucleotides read TGCAGCGTGGGATGGGGGGCGAATCAGCCCCAGCATTTT. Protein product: CSVGWGANQPQHF.